Below, 18 T cell receptor beta chains from the same sample are listed, as sequenced in a study of cytomegalovirus exposure and HLA in healthy donors. The PCR made use of 60 Vbeta and 13 Jbeta primers. This table comes from immunoSEQ multiplex PCR, and its TCRdb copy is limited to in-frame clones, with some not included. This specimen shows about 39,000 clones; the ten leading clones hold approximately 3%. Sequenced input: PBMCs. The receptors stem from a young woman in good health and CMV-seropositive.

The chain employs TRBV5-4 and TRBJ2-1, with D possibly being TRBD2 (6 bases). There are 16 residues in the CDR3. V was trimmed by 0 bases and J by 7 bases, leaving 17 bases between them. Germline V gene sequence: CDR1 SGHNT, CDR2 YYREEE (reference sequence). The CDR3 sequence: CASSLAEWGVGNEQFF. CDR3 in DNA: TGTGCCAGCAGCTTGGCGGAGTGGGGGGTCGGGAATGAGCAGTTCTTC.

V is TRBV15 and J is TRBJ2-1; 9 positions agree with TRBD1. CDR3 length: 15 amino acids. The germline gives CDR1 LNHNV, CDR2 YYDKDF (reference sequence). V dropped 5 bases and J dropped 6; count of bases not matched to a gene: 8. CDR3 DNA: TGTGCCACCAGCGTGGGACAGGGCATATCCAATGAGCAGTTCTTC. It specifies CATSVGQGISNEQFF.

The chain links TRBV5-4 to TRBJ1-1; 10 bases are a match to TRBD1. The CDR3 has 15 residues. Germline V gives CDR1 SGHNT, CDR2 YYREEE (reference sequence). V lost 3 bases, J lost 7 bases, and 9 bases stayed unmatched. The CDR3 DNA is TGTGCCAGCAGCTCGACGGACAGGGGGAGAGATGAAGCTTTCTTT. This sequence encodes CASSSTDRGRDEAFF.

The CDR3 nucleotides are TGTGCCAGCAGTGAGGTCGGAGGGCAAGAGACCCAGTACTTC. It codes for CASSEVGGQETQYF. This chain joins TRBV25-1 and TRBJ2-5, with D possibly being TRBD2 (6 bases). The V end was cut by 3 bases, the J end by 2 bases, with 10 bases between. There are 14 residues in the CDR3. Germline V gives CDR1 MGHDK, CDR2 SYGVNS.

The chain has TRBV11-2 and TRBJ2-3, with TRBD2 matching over 7 bases. The CDR3 has 14 amino acids. V gave up 8 bases and J gave up 6 bases; unmatched junction bases: 11. Germline V CDR1 and CDR2: SGHAT, FQNNGV. The CDR3 region has the DNA TGTGCCAGCTCCCGTGGGAGGGCCCCGGATACGCAGTATTTT. It yields the protein CASSRGRAPDTQYF.

The chain joins TRBV9 to TRBJ2-3, with 8 bases lining up with TRBD2. Per the germline V gene, CDR1 is SGDLS and CDR2 is YYNGEE. The CDR3 has 15 amino acids. Unmatched junction bases numbered 4, after V lost 3 bases and J lost 1 base. The CDR3 coding sequence is TGTGCCAGCAGCGGTAGCGGGGTACGCACAGATACGCAGTATTTT. Translated, it gives CASSGSGVRTDTQYF.

The V call is TRBV28, the J call TRBJ2-2; perhaps TRBD2 as D (5 bases). Germline V gene sequence: CDR1 MDHEN, CDR2 SYDVKM. V lost 3 bases and J 4 bases, leaving 12 bases between the germline ends. The CDR3 consists of 15 residues. DNA for the CDR3: TGTGCCAGCAGTTTGACCCGTCGGGGCACCGGGGAGCTGTTTTTT. Its translation: CASSLTRRGTGELFF.

The rearrangement joins TRBV30 to TRBJ2-5, with D perhaps matching TRBD1 (6 bases). Trimming removed 2 bases from V and 4 bases from J, with 11 bases in between. The CDR3 runs to 13 residues. Germline CDR1 is GTSNPN and CDR2 is SVGIG (reference sequence). CDR3 protein: CAWSTGISETQYF. In nucleotides, the CDR3 is TGTGCCTGGAGTACAGGGATCTCAGAGACCCAGTACTTC.

The chain has TRBV19 and TRBJ2-1; 7 bases align to TRBD2. The CDR3 has 14 amino acids. The germline V gene has CDR1 LNHDA and CDR2 SQIVND (reference sequence). V was clipped by 3 bases and J by 8 bases; unmatched bases: 7. CDR3 nucleotides: TGTGCCAGTAGTATTCGGACTAGTGGTGATGAGCAGTTCTTC. It encodes CASSIRTSGDEQFF. Together with reference TRBV19 and TRBJ2-1, the CDR3 gives the full variable domain: DGGITQSPKYLFRKEGQNVTLSCEQNLNHDAMYWYRQDPGQGLRLIYYSQIVNDFQKGDIAEGYSVSREKKESFPLTVTSAQKNPTAFYLCASSIRTSGDEQFFGPGTRLTVL.

The rearrangement uses TRBV10-1 and TRBJ1-1; 8 bases are shared with TRBD1. Germline V gene data show CDR1 as WNHNN and CDR2 as SYGVQD (reference sequence). Losses at the gene ends were 3 bases for V and 1 base for J; bases not matched to a gene: 4. The CDR3 runs 15 residues. The CDR3 reads CASSDPTGENTEAFF. DNA for the CDR3: TGCGCCAGCAGTGACCCGACAGGGGAGAACACTGAAGCTTTCTTT.

This sequence joins TRBV7-6 and TRBJ2-6, with 8 bases that match TRBD1. The CDR3 is 18 residues long. Germline lookup yields CDR1 SGHVS and CDR2 FNYEAQ. Germline trimming cut 3 bases from V and 1 base from J; bases unmatched to any gene: 8. As DNA, the CDR3 is TGTGCCAGCAGCTTTCCCCGGACAGGGTGGTCTGGGGCCAACGTCCTGACTTTC. This sequence encodes CASSFPRTGWSGANVLTF.

CDR3 nucleotide sequence: TGCAGCGTCCATACTAGCGGCGGCTACGAGCAGTACTTC. Protein sequence: CSVHTSGGYEQYF. The chain employs TRBV29-1 and TRBJ2-7, with 8 bases fitting TRBD2. In germline, CDR1 is SQVTM, CDR2 ANQGSEA. This CDR3 is built from 13 residues. Trimming removed 6 bases from V and 3 bases from J; junction bases left unmatched: 7.

The rearrangement joins TRBV28 to TRBJ2-5; perhaps TRBD2 as D (7 bases). This CDR3 region has 14 residues. Germline lookup yields CDR1 MDHEN and CDR2 SYDVKM. The V and J ends lost 7 bases and 5 bases respectively, with 17 bases between them. The CDR3 sequence: CASTSLAGAETQYF. For the CDR3, the DNA is TGTGCCAGCACCAGCCTGGCGGGGGCCGAGACCCAGTACTTC.

Remarks on this clone: A junction end diverges from the germline sequence, so it may reflect a read error. The chain links TRBV7-7 to TRBJ2-5, with D tentatively TRBD2 (5 bases). The CDR3 consists of 15 residues. Germline V gene lookup returns CDR1 SSHAT and CDR2 FNYEAQ (reference sequence). CDR3 nucleotides: TGTGCTAGCAGCTTAGATCGGGCGGGCCAAGAGACCCAGTACTTC. Residues: CASSLDRAGQETQYF.

This sequence joins TRBV7-9 and TRBJ1-6; D is ambiguous. V lost 10 bases and J 10 bases, leaving 17 bases between the germline ends. The CDR3 consists of 13 residues. Germline assignment: CDR1 SEHNR and CDR2 FQNEAQ (reference sequence). CDR3 amino acids: CATRSEGGSPLHF. In DNA, the CDR3 is TGTGCCACAAGGTCGGAGGGAGGCTCACCCCTCCACTTT.

The V and J genes are TRBV6-5 and TRBJ1-6; 7 bases match TRBD1. The CDR3 has 14 amino acids. Germline V gene sequence: CDR1 MNHEY, CDR2 SVGAGI. V dropped 7 bases and J dropped 6; count of bases not matched to a gene: 6. The CDR3, as DNA: TGTGCCAGCACCACCGGGACAGCTAATTCACCCCTCCACTTT. Translating it yields CASTTGTANSPLHF.

The V gene is TRBV18, the J gene TRBJ1-3; the D gene is possibly TRBD1 (6 bases). The CDR3 length is 15 residues. From germline, CDR1 is KGHSH and CDR2 LQKENI. Trimming took off 3 bases at V and 3 bases at J, with 12 bases between the two ends. CDR3 amino acids: CASSPQGQVGNTIYF. The CDR3 coding sequence is TGTGCCAGCTCACCGCAGGGGCAGGTTGGAAACACCATATATTTT.

The CDR3 loop reads CATSSPTFASTDTQYF. Here the CDR3 DNA reads TGTGCCACCAGCTCTCCGACATTCGCCAGCACAGATACGCAGTATTTT. The chain couples TRBV15 to TRBJ2-3, with D uncertain. CDR3 size: 16 residues. Germline values: CDR1 LNHNV, CDR2 YYDKDF (reference sequence). Trimming took 5 bases from V and 0 from J, leaving 15 bases between them.